This T cell receptor beta chain was sequenced during a study of Tregs in tolerant kidney transplant recipients (dated by TCRdb to the late 2010s). Regarding the research as a whole: The study used TCRbeta sequencing to identify donor-specific regulatory T cells before combined kidney and bone marrow transplantation, then tracked those cells after transplant. TCRbeta repertoire sequencing was used in a few healthy controls to compare several ways of expanding Tregs specific for an allogeneic donor.

After removal of 1 base from V and 9 bases from J, the junction retains 4 bases not matched to a gene. From its cysteine to its phenylalanine, the CDR3 spans 15 amino acids. The sequence is cut down to CDR3 DNA, 45 bases in frame from base 1. The germline V gene supplies CDR1 MGHRA and CDR2 YSYEKL. Genomic DNA was extracted from sorted cells with the QIAGEN DNeasy Blood and Tissue Kit for TCRbeta CDR3 sequencing. Through immunoSEQ, high-throughput TCRbeta CDR3 sequencing was done commercially, including PCR amplification with internal controls and bias correction. For the original study's pipeline: Unique productive TCRbeta sequences were defined by CDR3 nucleotide sequence when primers matched and otherwise by CDR3 amino acid sequence together with Vbeta and Jbeta genes. To correct for sorting error, sequences found in more than one sorted population at a frequency ratio of 2:1 or less were discarded, and the remaining shared sequences were assigned to the population with the higher frequency. Sequences were defined as donor-reactive when expanded at least 5-fold in CFSE-low cells versus unstimulated cells and present at a frequency of at least 0.01% in CFSE-low cells. Jensen-Shannon divergence calculated on the top 100 TCRbeta sequences ranked by frequency was used to measure repertoire divergence. When a sample had multiple sequencing runs, each run was corrected for sorting error separately and the runs were then pooled. Drawn from immuneACCESS, this table holds only the in-frame rearrangements with V and J called that TCRdb kept. Clones are partly lost; checked studies trace under half to an unresolved V gene and leave the rest unexplained. Clone size and the V and J calls come from that table; the DNA yielded D and trimming. The table for this sample lists under 300,000 clones; approximately 83% of them were counted only once. The leading ten clones occupy 0.64% of the sample.

This clone came up a few times. Its antigen target is currently unknown. No much larger clonotype is one base removed from it; base qualities were not supplied. Unstimulated Tregs (CD4+CD25+CD127-), CD4+ non-Tregs (CD4+CD25-), CD4 and CD8 cells were FACS-sorted from thawed PBMCs. Healthy control blood came either as purchased buffy coats or from healthy volunteers. Healthy control blood was processed to PBMCs by Ficoll density gradient and cryopreserved, and patient PBMCs were collected before and after transplant. Points the paper makes about the study in general: The most biologically relevant and donor-specific TCRbeta repertoire appeared to be identified by expanding Tregs with activated donor B cells. Because the study included only a small number of patients, the results must be confirmed in larger populations and under other immunosuppression protocols. Biological reproducibility was not directly assessed, although technical replication error appeared to be minimal.

This receptor chain uses TRBV4-1 and TRBJ2-1, and TRBD2 matches 12 of the central bases. The TCR originated in a human donor in good health. The sequencing sample was made of CD4+ T cells from blood. The CDR3 is CASSQGLAGVGEQFF. The DNA reads TGCGCCAGCAGCCAAGGACTAGCGGGAGTCGGTGAGCAGTTCTTC.